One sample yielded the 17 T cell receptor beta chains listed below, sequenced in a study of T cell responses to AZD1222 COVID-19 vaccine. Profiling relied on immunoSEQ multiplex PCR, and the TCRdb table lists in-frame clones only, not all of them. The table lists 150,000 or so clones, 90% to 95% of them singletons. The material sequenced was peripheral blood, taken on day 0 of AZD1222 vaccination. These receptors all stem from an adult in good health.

CDR3 bases: TGTGCCAGCAGTCACACTCGAGGGACGTTCAAGGCGCCTGATAACTATGGCTACACCTTC. Its translation: CASSHTRGTFKAPDNYGYTF. The chain combines TRBV13 with TRBJ1-2; D may be TRBD1 (5 bases). CDR1 and CDR2 from the germline V gene are PRHDT and FYEKMQ (reference sequence). The CDR3 is 20 amino acids. V shed 6 bases and J shed 1 base, with 30 bases lying between them.

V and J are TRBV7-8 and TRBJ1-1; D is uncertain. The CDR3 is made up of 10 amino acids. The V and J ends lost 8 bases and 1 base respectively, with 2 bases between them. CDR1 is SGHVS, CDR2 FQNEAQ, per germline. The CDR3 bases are TGTGCCAGCGGGAACACTGAAGCTTTCTTT. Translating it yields CASGNTEAFF. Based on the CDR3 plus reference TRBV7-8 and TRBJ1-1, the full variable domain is GAGVSQSPRYKVAKRGQDVALRCDPISGHVSLFWYQQALGQGPEFLTYFQNEAQLDKSGLPSDRFFAERPEGSVSTLKIQRTQQEDSAVYLCASGNTEAFFGQGTRLTVV.

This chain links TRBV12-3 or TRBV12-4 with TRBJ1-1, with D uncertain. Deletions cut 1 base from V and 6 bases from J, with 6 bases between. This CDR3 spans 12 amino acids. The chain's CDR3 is CASSLVRAEAFF. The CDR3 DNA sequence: TGTGCCAGCAGTTTAGTACGGGCTGAAGCTTTCTTT.

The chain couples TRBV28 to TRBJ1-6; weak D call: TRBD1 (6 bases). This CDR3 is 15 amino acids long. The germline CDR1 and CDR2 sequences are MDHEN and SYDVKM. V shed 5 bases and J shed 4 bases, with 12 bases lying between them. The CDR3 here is CASSPPDSYNSPLHF. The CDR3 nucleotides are TGTGCCAGCAGTCCACCGGACAGTTATAATTCACCCCTCCACTTT.

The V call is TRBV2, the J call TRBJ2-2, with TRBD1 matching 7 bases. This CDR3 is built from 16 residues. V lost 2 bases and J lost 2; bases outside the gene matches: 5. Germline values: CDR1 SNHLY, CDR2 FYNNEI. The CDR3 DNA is TGTGCCAGCAGTGAACCGGGACAGCAAAACACCGGGGAGCTGTTTTTT. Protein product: CASSEPGQQNTGELFF.

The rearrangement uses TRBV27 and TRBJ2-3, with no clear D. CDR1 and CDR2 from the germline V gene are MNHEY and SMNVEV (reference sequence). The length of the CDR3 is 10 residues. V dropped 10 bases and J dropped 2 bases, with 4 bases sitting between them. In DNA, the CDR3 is TGTGCCACCCACACAGATACGCAGTATTTT. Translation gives CATHTDTQYF.

DNA of the CDR3: TGTGCCAGTAGTATGGTTTCATCCTACGAGCAGTACTTC. The encoded protein is CASSMVSSYEQYF. The chain recombines TRBV19 with TRBJ2-7; the D is unclear. CDR3 size: 13 residues. V was shortened by 3 bases and J by 1 base, with 7 bases between the two germline ends. Per the germline V gene, CDR1 is LNHDA and CDR2 is SQIVND (reference sequence).

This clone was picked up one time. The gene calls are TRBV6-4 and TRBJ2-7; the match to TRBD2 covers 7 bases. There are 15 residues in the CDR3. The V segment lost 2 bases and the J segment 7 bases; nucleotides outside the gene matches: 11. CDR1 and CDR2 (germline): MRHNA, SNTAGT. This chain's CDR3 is CASSDPTGRGGEQYF. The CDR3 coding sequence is TGTGCCAGCAGTGACCCGACGGGAAGGGGAGGGGAGCAGTACTTC.

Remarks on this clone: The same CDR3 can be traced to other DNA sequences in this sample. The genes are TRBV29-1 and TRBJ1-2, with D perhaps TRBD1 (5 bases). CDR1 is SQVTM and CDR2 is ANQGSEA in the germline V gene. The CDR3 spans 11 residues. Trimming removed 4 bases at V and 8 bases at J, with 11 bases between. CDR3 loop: CSVGGAGGYTF. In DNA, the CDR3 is TGCAGCGTTGGAGGGGCTGGCGGCTACACCTTC.

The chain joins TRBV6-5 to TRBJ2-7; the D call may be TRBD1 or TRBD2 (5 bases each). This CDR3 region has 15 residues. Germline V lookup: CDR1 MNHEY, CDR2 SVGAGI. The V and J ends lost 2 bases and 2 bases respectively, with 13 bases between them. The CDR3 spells CASSYEVGETYEQYF. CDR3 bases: TGTGCCAGCAGTTACGAAGTGGGGGAGACCTACGAGCAGTACTTC.

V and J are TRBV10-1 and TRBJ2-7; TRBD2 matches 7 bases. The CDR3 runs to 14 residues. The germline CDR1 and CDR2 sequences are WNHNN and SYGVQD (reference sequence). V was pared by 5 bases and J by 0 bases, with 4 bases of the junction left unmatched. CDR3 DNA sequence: TGCGCCAGCAGTCGGTCGGGAGGCTCCTACGAGCAGTACTTC. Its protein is CASSRSGGSYEQYF.

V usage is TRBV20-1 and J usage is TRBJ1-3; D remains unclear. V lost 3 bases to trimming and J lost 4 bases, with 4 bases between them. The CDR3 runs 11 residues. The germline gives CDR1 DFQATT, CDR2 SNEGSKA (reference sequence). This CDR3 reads CSARAGNTIYF. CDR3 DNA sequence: TGCAGTGCTAGGGCCGGAAACACCATATATTTT.

CDR3 amino acids: CASPGRGLAISYNEQFF. Written as DNA, the CDR3 is TGTGCCAGCCCCGGTCGGGGACTAGCGATTTCCTACAATGAGCAGTTCTTC. The rearrangement uses TRBV5-4 and TRBJ2-1; TRBD2 matches 10 bases. The CDR3 extends over 17 amino acids. V lost 7 bases and J lost 1; bases outside the gene matches: 11. CDR1 is SGHNT and CDR2 is YYREEE in the germline V gene (reference sequence).

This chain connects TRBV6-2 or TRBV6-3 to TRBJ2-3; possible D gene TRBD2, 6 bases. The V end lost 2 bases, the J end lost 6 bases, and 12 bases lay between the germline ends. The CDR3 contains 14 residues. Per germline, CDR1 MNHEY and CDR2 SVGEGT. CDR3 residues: CASSYIGGADTQYF. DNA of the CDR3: TGTGCCAGCAGTTACATCGGGGGTGCGGATACGCAGTATTTT.

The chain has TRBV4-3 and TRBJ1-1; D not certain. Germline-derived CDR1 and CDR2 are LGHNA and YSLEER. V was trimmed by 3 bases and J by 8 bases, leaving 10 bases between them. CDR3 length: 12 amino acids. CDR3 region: CASSHVYGEAFF. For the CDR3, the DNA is TGCGCCAGCAGCCATGTCTATGGGGAAGCTTTCTTT.

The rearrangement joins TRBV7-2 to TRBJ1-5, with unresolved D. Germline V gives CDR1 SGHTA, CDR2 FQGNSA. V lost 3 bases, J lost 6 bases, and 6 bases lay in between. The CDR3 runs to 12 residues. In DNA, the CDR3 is TGTGCCAGCAGCTTTACTGGTCAGCCCCAGCATTTT. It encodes CASSFTGQPQHF.

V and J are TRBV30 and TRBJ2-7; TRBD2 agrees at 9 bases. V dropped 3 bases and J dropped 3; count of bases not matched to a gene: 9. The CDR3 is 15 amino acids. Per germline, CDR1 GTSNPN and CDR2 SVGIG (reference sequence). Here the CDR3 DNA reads TGTGCCTGGAGGGCTAGCGGGACCAATCTCTACGAGCAGTACTTC. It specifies CAWRASGTNLYEQYF.